A single sample is the source of the 16 T cell receptor beta chains below, sequenced in a study of CD4+ T cells in melanoma. Clones were read by immunoSEQ multiplex PCR, and TCRdb kept only the in-frame ones, dropping some. This table holds some 13,000 clones, about 80% found once. Sequencing used cells from a culture (not recorded whether cultured in vitro). The source of these receptors is a human donor with melanoma.

This clone was detected a few times. The rearrangement joins TRBV7-9 to TRBJ1-3; D call uncertain. This CDR3 spans 15 amino acids. CDR1 SEHNR and CDR2 FQNEAQ come from the germline V gene (reference sequence). V dropped 5 bases and J dropped 2 bases, with 13 bases sitting between them. CDR3 nucleotide sequence: TGTGCCAGCAGCCCCGGTATCGAGGCTGGAAACACCATATATTTT. Translation: CASSPGIEAGNTIYF.

Points on this clone: At one of its ends the junction is not consistent with the germline gene, which may arise from a read error. This chain connects TRBV10-2 to TRBJ2-2, with 7 bases fitting TRBD1. The CDR3 is 13 residues long. Germline V gene sequence: CDR1 WSHSY, CDR2 SAAADI. In DNA form, the CDR3 reads TGCGCCAGCGGCCCGGACAGGTCCTCTTTTAAGGATTTT. Residues: CASGPDRSSFKDF.

This rearrangement joins TRBV7-9 to TRBJ2-1, with 7 bases matching TRBD1. This CDR3 is 15 amino acids long. Germline CDR1 reads SEHNR; CDR2 reads FQNEAQ (reference sequence). V trimming: 6 bases; J trimming: 7 bases; junction bases outside the gene matches: 12. The chain's CDR3 is CASRPTGAIRNEQFF. The CDR3 DNA sequence: TGTGCCAGCAGGCCTACAGGGGCTATTAGGAATGAGCAGTTCTTC.

The rearrangement uses TRBV6-1 and TRBJ2-3; D is ambiguous. The germline V gene has CDR1 MNHNS and CDR2 SASEGT. There are 15 residues in the CDR3. V was trimmed by 4 bases and J by 0 bases, leaving 11 bases between them. DNA of the CDR3: TGTGCCAGCAGTGGGGCCGTTACTAGCACAGATACGCAGTATTTT. This gives the protein CASSGAVTSTDTQYF.

This rearrangement joins TRBV15 to TRBJ2-5; D may match TRBD1 or TRBD2 (5 bases each). Per germline, CDR1 LNHNV and CDR2 YYDKDF (reference sequence). The CDR3 covers 14 residues. V gave up 5 bases and J gave up 5 bases, with 15 bases separating them. CDR3 loop: CATSDRGERETQYF. The CDR3 region has the DNA TGTGCCACCAGCGACCGAGGGGAGCGGGAGACCCAGTACTTC. Variable domain in full (rest from reference TRBV15 and TRBJ2-5): DAMVIQNPRYQVTQFGKPVTLSCSQTLNHNVMYWYQQKSSQAPKLLFHYYDKDFNNEADTPDNFQSRRPNTSFCFLDIRSPGLGDTAMYLCATSDRGERETQYFGPGTRLLVL.

Details on this clone: One end of the junction is discordant with germline, which a read error may explain. The genes are TRBV7-7 and TRBJ2-2, with TRBD2 identical over 12 bases. This CDR3 region has 16 residues. Germline loops: CDR1 SSHAT, CDR2 FNYEAQ (reference sequence). CDR3 in amino acids: CASSQLAGGVTGELFF. CDR3 DNA: TGTGCTAGCAGCCAACTAGCGGGGGGAGTAACCGGGGAGCTGTTTTTT.

This sequence joins TRBV11-2 and TRBJ2-7, with no clear D. This CDR3 contains 11 residues. The V end lost 5 bases, the J end lost 1 base, and 3 bases lay between the germline ends. From germline, CDR1 is SGHAT and CDR2 FQNNGV. CDR3 in amino acids: CASSQSYEQYF. In nucleotides, the CDR3 is TGTGCCAGCAGCCAATCCTACGAGCAGTACTTC.

The V gene is TRBV25-1, the J gene TRBJ1-4; D gene uncertain. The CDR3 runs 12 residues. Germline V gene sequence: CDR1 MGHDK, CDR2 SYGVNS. V dropped 8 bases and J dropped 4 bases, with 8 bases sitting between them. The CDR3 is CASSRGNEKLFF. The CDR3 nucleotides read TGTGCCAGCTCTCGAGGTAATGAAAAACTGTTTTTT.

J is TRBJ1-5 and V is TRBV5-4, with D maybe TRBD1 (5 bases). The germline CDR1 and CDR2 sequences are SGHNT and YYREEE (reference sequence). This CDR3 has 13 residues. The V and J ends lost 0 bases and 7 bases respectively, with 8 bases between them. The CDR3 loop reads CASSLDWGQPQHF. CDR3 nucleotide sequence: TGTGCCAGCAGCTTGGATTGGGGCCAGCCCCAGCATTTT. The full variable domain, its missing parts supplied by reference TRBV5-4 and TRBJ1-5, is ETGVTQSPTHLIKTRGQQVTLRCSSQSGHNTVSWYQQALGQGPQFIFQYYREEENGRGNFPPRFSGLQFPNYSSELNVNALELDDSALYLCASSLDWGQPQHFGDGTRLSIL.

V usage is TRBV5-1 and J usage is TRBJ1-6, with D unclear. The V and J ends lost 2 bases and 7 bases respectively, with 7 bases between them. This CDR3 contains 13 residues. Germline V gene sequence: CDR1 SGHRS, CDR2 YFSETQ. The CDR3 spells CASSLEENSPLHF. In DNA form, the CDR3 reads TGCGCCAGCAGCTTAGAGGAAAATTCACCCCTCCACTTT. Looking up the rest from reference TRBV5-1 and TRBJ1-6 gives the full variable domain: KAGVTQTPRYLIKTRGQQVTLSCSPISGHRSVSWYQQTPGQGLQFLFEYFSETQRNKGNFPGRFSGRQFSNSRSEMNVSTLELGDSALYLCASSLEENSPLHFGNGTRLTVT.

This clone was seen only once. The chain joins TRBV11-2 to TRBJ1-1, with D possibly matching TRBD1 (6 bases). V lost 7 bases, J lost 3 bases, and 12 bases lay in between. The germline CDR1 and CDR2 sequences are SGHAT and FQNNGV. The CDR3 is made up of 13 amino acids. This CDR3 reads CASNGEGDTEAFF. The CDR3 bases are TGTGCCAGCAACGGCGAGGGGGACACTGAAGCTTTCTTT.

The CDR3: CASSESILAGAGVEETQYF. DNA for the CDR3: TGCGCCAGCAGTGAGTCGATCCTAGCGGGGGCTGGGGTCGAAGAGACCCAGTACTTC. The J gene is TRBJ2-5, the V gene TRBV10-1; 10 bases match TRBD2. The length of the CDR3 is 19 residues. Germline V gene data show CDR1 as WNHNN and CDR2 as SYGVQD (reference sequence). The ends lost 0 bases at V and 3 bases at J; junction bases unmatched: 13.

Only a few counts were recorded for this clone. The rearrangement links TRBV18 to TRBJ2-7; D not certain. The CDR3 loop spans 15 amino acids. Germline V gives CDR1 KGHSH, CDR2 LQKENI. V lost 4 bases and J lost 2, with 15 bases in between. The CDR3 sequence is CASSRSGIPPYEQYF. In DNA, the CDR3 is TGTGCCAGCTCACGGTCAGGTATCCCGCCCTACGAGCAGTACTTC.

CDR3 amino acids: CSVGQGFVNYEQYF. CDR3 in DNA: TGCAGCGTGGGACAGGGGTTCGTTAACTACGAGCAGTACTTC. The J gene is TRBJ2-7, the V gene TRBV29-1, with TRBD1 matching over 10 bases. The trim removed 6 bases at V and 3 bases at J, leaving 8 bases unmatched. Germline V CDR1 and CDR2: SQVTM, ANQGSEA. The CDR3 length is 14 residues.

This clone was counted once. V usage is TRBV6-6 and J usage is TRBJ2-3, with a tentative D call TRBD1 (6 bases). This CDR3 comprises 12 residues. CDR1 is MNHNY, CDR2 SVGAGI, per germline (reference sequence). V was pared by 6 bases and J by 3 bases, with 7 bases between. In nucleotides, the CDR3 is TGTGCCAGCAGACAGGGTACAGATACGCAGTATTTT. As protein: CASRQGTDTQYF.

The chain joins TRBV5-1 to TRBJ2-6; TRBD1 matches 8 bases. This CDR3 contains 18 residues. The V and J ends lost 1 base and 0 bases, in that order; junction bases with no gene match: 6. Germline V lookup: CDR1 SGHRS, CDR2 YFSETQ. CDR3 DNA: TGCGCCAGCAGCTTGACGACAGGGGTAAACTCTGGGGCCAACGTCCTGACTTTC. This encodes CASSLTTGVNSGANVLTF. Together with reference TRBV5-1 and TRBJ2-6, the CDR3 gives the full variable domain: KAGVTQTPRYLIKTRGQQVTLSCSPISGHRSVSWYQQTPGQGLQFLFEYFSETQRNKGNFPGRFSGRQFSNSRSEMNVSTLELGDSALYLCASSLTTGVNSGANVLTFGAGSRLTVL.